The 17 T cell receptor beta chains given below trace back to one sample, sequenced in a study of blood T cell repertoires in COVID-19. Measured with immunoSEQ multiplex PCR; TCRdb has only the in-frame clones, and not every one. This table holds 40,000 to 50,000 clones, about 90% found once. The material sequenced was peripheral blood. Receptor source: a woman aged 80 or older with COVID-19, enrolled during active disease.

CDR3 sequence: CASKKGGGSNQPQHF. CDR3 nucleotide sequence: TGCGCCAGCAAGAAGGGAGGGGGTTCCAATCAGCCCCAGCATTTT. V gene TRBV5-1 combines with J gene TRBJ1-5; D is possibly TRBD1 (6 bases). The CDR3 consists of 15 residues. Between the trimmed V and J ends, which lost 6 bases and 3 bases, there was a span of 16 bases. CDR1 is SGHRS and CDR2 is YFSETQ in the germline V gene. The full variable domain, its missing parts supplied by reference TRBV5-1 and TRBJ1-5, is KAGVTQTPRYLIKTRGQQVTLSCSPISGHRSVSWYQQTPGQGLQFLFEYFSETQRNKGNFPGRFSGRQFSNSRSEMNVSTLELGDSALYLCASKKGGGSNQPQHFGDGTRLSIL.

The chain links TRBV6-5 to TRBJ2-7; 10 positions match TRBD2. Germline V gene data show CDR1 as MNHEY and CDR2 as SVGAGI. This CDR3 region has 16 residues. J lost 4 bases, V lost 2 bases, and 8 bases had no gene match. CDR3 sequence reads: CASSYRKRGGPYEQYF. The CDR3 DNA is TGTGCCAGCAGTTACAGAAAGCGGGGGGGCCCTTACGAGCAGTACTTC.

V and J are TRBV30 and TRBJ2-3, with no clear D. The germline V gene has CDR1 GTSNPN and CDR2 SVGIG (reference sequence). The CDR3 runs 13 residues. Trimming left V 3 bases short and J 2 bases short, with 9 bases between. CDR3 in amino acids: CAWRRKDTDTQYF. CDR3 coding DNA: TGTGCCTGGAGGAGGAAAGACACAGATACGCAGTATTTT.

This chain joins TRBV5-8 and TRBJ2-6; a weak D match, TRBD2 (5 bases). Trimming pared 5 bases from V and 0 bases from J, leaving 9 bases between. This CDR3 is built from 15 residues. Germline CDR1 is SGHTS and CDR2 is YDEGEE. In DNA, the CDR3 is TGTGCCAGCAGTCGTCGGGGCTCTGGGGCCAACGTCCTGACTTTC. It translates to CASSRRGSGANVLTF.

The rearrangement joins TRBV10-1 to TRBJ2-7, with 10 nucleotides matching TRBD2. This CDR3 region has 16 residues. Germline V gene sequence: CDR1 WNHNN, CDR2 SYGVQD (reference sequence). Trimming removed 0 bases from V and 3 bases from J; junction bases left unmatched: 5. The CDR3 DNA follows: TGCGCCAGCAGTGAGTCCATACTAGCGGGGAACTACGAGCAGTACTTC. Translating gives CASSESILAGNYEQYF.

This clone was seen a few times. The chain has TRBV18 and TRBJ1-5, with D perhaps TRBD1 (5 bases). CDR3 length equals 15 residues. Trimming shortened V by 2 bases and J by 1 base, and 9 bases separated the two germline ends. Germline V gene lookup returns CDR1 KGHSH and CDR2 LQKENI. The CDR3, as DNA: TGTGCCAGCTCACCAGGTGGACAAAGCAATCAGCCCCAGCATTTT. It codes for CASSPGGQSNQPQHF.

The chain recombines TRBV10-3 with TRBJ2-7; perhaps TRBD2 as D (5 bases). CDR3 length: 14 amino acids. Germline V gene sequence: CDR1 ENHRY, CDR2 SYGVKD. With 6 bases removed from V and 6 bases from J, the gap between germline ends came to 18 bases. The CDR3 DNA sequence: TGTGCCATCAGACCCTGGACCGGCAGCGGCGAGCAGTACTTC. Translation: CAIRPWTGSGEQYF.

The rearrangement joins TRBV19 to TRBJ1-6, with 7 bases fitting TRBD1. Per the germline V gene, CDR1 is LNHDA and CDR2 is SQIVND (reference sequence). The ends lost 3 bases at V and 6 bases at J; junction bases unmatched: 8. The CDR3 covers 16 residues. CDR3 bases: TGTGCCAGTAGTATTACAGGGGTTCATCGTAATTCACCCCTCCACTTT. Encoded protein: CASSITGVHRNSPLHF.

The DNA for the CDR3 is TGCGCCAGCAGCCCCCGTCTCTCTGGGGCCAACGTCCTGACTTTC. It is translated as CASSPRLSGANVLTF. V is TRBV5-1 and J is TRBJ2-6; no reliable D call. Germline values: CDR1 SGHRS, CDR2 YFSETQ. The V end was cut by 4 bases, the J end by 0 bases, with 8 bases between. The CDR3 has 15 amino acids.

V is TRBV7-9 and J is TRBJ1-2, with TRBD1 as a possible D gene (6 bases). Germline assignment: CDR1 SEHNR and CDR2 FQNEAQ (reference sequence). CDR3 length: 17 amino acids. V was pared by 2 bases and J by 7 bases, with 23 bases between. For the CDR3, the DNA is TGTGCCAGCAGCTTAATCGGTGGACAGCCGGGCCGGCGTGGCTACACCTTC. As protein: CASSLIGGQPGRRGYTF. The full variable domain, completed using reference TRBV7-9 and TRBJ1-2, is DTGVSQNPRHKITKRGQNVTFRCDPISEHNRLYWYRQTLGQGPEFLTYFQNEAQLEKSRLLSDRFSAERPKGSFSTLEIQRTEQGDSAMYLCASSLIGGQPGRRGYTFGSGTRLTVV.

The chain combines TRBV7-2 with TRBJ1-2; D gene ambiguous. V was clipped by 1 base and J by 5 bases, with 11 bases between them. CDR3 size: 14 residues. The germline V gene encodes CDR1 SGHTA and CDR2 FQGNSA. The CDR3 is CASSLGSGSYGYTF. The CDR3 DNA follows: TGTGCCAGCAGCTTAGGGTCAGGCTCATATGGCTACACCTTC.

The chain carries TRBV4-1 and TRBJ2-7; 7 bases are shared with TRBD1. Looked up from germline, CDR1 is MGHRA and CDR2 is YSYEKL. The trim removed 3 bases at V and 1 base at J, leaving 9 bases unmatched. The CDR3 has 16 residues. For the CDR3, the DNA is TGCGCCAGCAGCCATCTCCCGGGACAGCGGTCCTACGAGCAGTACTTC. Translated: CASSHLPGQRSYEQYF.

CDR3 region: CASSDPGTGCNQPQHF. The CDR3 DNA sequence: TGTGCCAGCAGTGACCCCGGGACAGGCTGCAATCAGCCCCAGCATTTT. The chain recombines TRBV6-4 with TRBJ1-5; 8 bases are shared with TRBD1. CDR3 length: 16 amino acids. V was clipped by 2 bases and J by 2 bases; unmatched bases: 5. Germline CDR1 reads MRHNA; CDR2 reads SNTAGT.

This chain joins TRBV7-9 and TRBJ2-5, with D possibly being TRBD2 (6 bases). V dropped 5 bases and J dropped 2 bases, with 12 bases sitting between them. The CDR3 is 14 residues long. CDR1 and CDR2 from the germline V gene are SEHNR and FQNEAQ (reference sequence). In DNA form, the CDR3 reads TGTGCCAGCAGCAAGGGACTGCTGCAAGAGACCCAGTACTTC. Its translation: CASSKGLLQETQYF.

In nucleotides, the CDR3 is TGTGCCAGCAGCTTAGATTCCTCTGGCTACACCTTC. Translation gives CASSLDSSGYTF. The V gene is TRBV7-9, the J gene TRBJ1-2; D is ambiguous. CDR3 size: 12 residues. V was pared by 1 base and J by 7 bases, with 7 bases between. The germline V gene has CDR1 SEHNR and CDR2 FQNEAQ (reference sequence).

The J gene is TRBJ1-1, the V gene TRBV27, with 7 bases aligning to TRBD1. The trim removed 2 bases at V and 3 bases at J, leaving 9 bases unmatched. The CDR3 has 16 residues. Germline V gene data show CDR1 as MNHEY and CDR2 as SMNVEV (reference sequence). CDR3 in amino acids: CASSLRRQGVYTEAFF. The CDR3 region has the DNA TGTGCCAGCAGTTTACGGCGACAGGGAGTGTACACTGAAGCTTTCTTT.

The chain couples TRBV3-1 (or the pseudogene TRBV3-2) to TRBJ1-1, with 7 bases aligning to TRBD1. Per germline, CDR1 LGHDT and CDR2 YNNKEL (reference sequence). The CDR3 runs to 15 residues. After removal of 2 bases from V and 5 bases from J, the junction contained 8 bases not matched to a gene. The CDR3 is CASSQIQTGDTEAFF. The CDR3 bases are TGTGCCAGCAGCCAAATCCAAACAGGGGATACTGAAGCTTTCTTT.